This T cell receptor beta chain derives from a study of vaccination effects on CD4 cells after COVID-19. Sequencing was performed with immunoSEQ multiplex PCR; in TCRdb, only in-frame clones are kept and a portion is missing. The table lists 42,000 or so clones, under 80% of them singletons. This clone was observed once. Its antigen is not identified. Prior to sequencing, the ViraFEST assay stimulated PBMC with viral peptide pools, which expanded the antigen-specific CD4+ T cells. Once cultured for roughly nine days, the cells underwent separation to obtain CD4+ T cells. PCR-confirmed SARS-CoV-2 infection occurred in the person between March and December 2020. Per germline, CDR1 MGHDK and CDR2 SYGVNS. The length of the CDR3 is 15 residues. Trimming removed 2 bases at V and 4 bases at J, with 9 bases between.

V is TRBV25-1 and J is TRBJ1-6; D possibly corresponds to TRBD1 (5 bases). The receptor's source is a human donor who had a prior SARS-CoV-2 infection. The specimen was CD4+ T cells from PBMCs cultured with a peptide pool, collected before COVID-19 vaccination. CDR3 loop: CASSERGAYNSPLHF. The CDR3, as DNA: TGTGCCAGCAGTGAACGCGGGGCATATAATTCACCCCTCCACTTT.